This TCR beta chain was identified during a study of cytomegalovirus exposure and HLA in healthy donors. Primers included in the PCR were 60 Vbeta and 13 Jbeta primers. Using immunoSEQ multiplex PCR, the repertoire was profiled, and TCRdb retains in-frame clones only, with some absent. The sample has 85,000 to 95,000 clones; less than 10% are singletons. Germline V CDR1 and CDR2: MNHEY, SMNVEV (reference sequence). CDR3 length: 15 residues. V trimming: 5 bases; J trimming: 5 bases; junction bases outside the gene matches: 9. V gene TRBV27 combines with J gene TRBJ2-5; TRBD2 agrees at 9 bases. The sequence was collected from a middle-aged man in good health and CMV-seronegative. The specimen sequenced was PBMCs. The chain's CDR3 is CASSTLSGREETQYF. The CDR3 DNA follows: TGTGCCAGCAGTACACTTAGCGGGAGAGAGGAGACCCAGTACTTC.